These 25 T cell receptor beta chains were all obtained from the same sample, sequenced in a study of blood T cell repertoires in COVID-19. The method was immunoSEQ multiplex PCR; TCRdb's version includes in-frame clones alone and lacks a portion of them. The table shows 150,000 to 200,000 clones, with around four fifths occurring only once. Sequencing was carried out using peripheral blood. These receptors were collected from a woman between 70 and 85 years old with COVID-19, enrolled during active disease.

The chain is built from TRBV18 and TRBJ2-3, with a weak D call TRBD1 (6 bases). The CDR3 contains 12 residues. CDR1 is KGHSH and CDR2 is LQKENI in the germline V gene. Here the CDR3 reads CAARGPADTQYF. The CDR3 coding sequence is TGTGCAGCCAGGGGTCCAGCAGATACGCAGTATTTT.

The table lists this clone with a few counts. CDR3 residues: CASSLTGTLSTDTQYF. The CDR3 nucleotides read TGTGCCAGCAGCCTGACCGGGACATTGAGCACAGATACGCAGTATTTT. J is TRBJ2-3 and V is TRBV11-2; D may be TRBD1 (6 bases). V was trimmed by 5 bases and J by 0 bases, leaving 15 bases between them. Germline values: CDR1 SGHAT, CDR2 FQNNGV. The CDR3 totals 16 residues.

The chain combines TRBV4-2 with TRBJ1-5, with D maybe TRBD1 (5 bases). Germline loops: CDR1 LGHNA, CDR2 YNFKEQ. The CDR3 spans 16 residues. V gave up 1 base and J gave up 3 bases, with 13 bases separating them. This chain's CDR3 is CASSQADSDLNQPQHF. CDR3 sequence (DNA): TGTGCCAGCAGCCAAGCAGACAGCGATCTCAATCAGCCCCAGCATTTT.

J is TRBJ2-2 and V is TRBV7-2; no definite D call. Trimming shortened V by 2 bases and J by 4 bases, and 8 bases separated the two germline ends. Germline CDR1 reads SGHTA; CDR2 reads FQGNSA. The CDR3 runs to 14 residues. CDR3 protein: CASSLNIRTGELFF. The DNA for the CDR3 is TGTGCCAGCAGCTTAAACATACGCACCGGGGAGCTGTTTTTT.

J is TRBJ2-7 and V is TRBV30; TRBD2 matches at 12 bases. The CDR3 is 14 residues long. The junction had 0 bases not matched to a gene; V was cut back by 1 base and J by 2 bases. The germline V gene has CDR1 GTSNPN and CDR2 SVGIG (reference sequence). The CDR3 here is CAWSGLAGAYEQYF. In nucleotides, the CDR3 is TGTGCCTGGAGTGGACTAGCGGGAGCCTACGAGCAGTACTTC.

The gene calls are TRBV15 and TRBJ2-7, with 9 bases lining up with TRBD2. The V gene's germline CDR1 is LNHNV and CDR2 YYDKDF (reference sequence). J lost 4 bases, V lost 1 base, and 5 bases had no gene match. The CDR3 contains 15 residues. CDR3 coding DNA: TGTGCCACCAGCAGAGCGCTAGCGGGGCTATACGAGCAGTACGTC. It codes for CATSRALAGLYEQYV.

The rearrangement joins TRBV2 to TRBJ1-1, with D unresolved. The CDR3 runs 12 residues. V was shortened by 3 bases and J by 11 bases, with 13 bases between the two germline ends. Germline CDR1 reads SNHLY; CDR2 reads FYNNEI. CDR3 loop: CASSEPTRDAFF. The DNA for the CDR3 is TGTGCCAGCAGTGAGCCGACAAGAGATGCTTTCTTT. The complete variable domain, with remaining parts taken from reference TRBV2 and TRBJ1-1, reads EPEVTQTPSHQVTQMGQEVILRCVPISNHLYFYWYRQILGQKVEFLVSFYNNEISEKSEIFDDQFSVERPDGSNFTLKIRSTKLEDSAMYFCASSEPTRDAFFGQGTRLTVV.

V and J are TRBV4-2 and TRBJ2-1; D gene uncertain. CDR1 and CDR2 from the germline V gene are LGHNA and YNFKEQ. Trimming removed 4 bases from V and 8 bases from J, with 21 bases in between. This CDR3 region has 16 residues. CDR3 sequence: CASSPGTIAHSYEQFF. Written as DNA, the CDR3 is TGTGCCAGCAGCCCCGGCACGATAGCTCATTCCTATGAGCAGTTCTTC.

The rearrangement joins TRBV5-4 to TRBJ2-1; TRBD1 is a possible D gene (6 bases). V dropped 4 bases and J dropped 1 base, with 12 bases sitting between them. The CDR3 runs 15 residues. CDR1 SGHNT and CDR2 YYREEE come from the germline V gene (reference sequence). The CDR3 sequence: CASSQGHLSYNEQFF. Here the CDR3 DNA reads TGTGCCAGCAGCCAGGGACATCTTTCCTACAATGAGCAGTTCTTC. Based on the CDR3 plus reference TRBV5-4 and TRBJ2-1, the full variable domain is ETGVTQSPTHLIKTRGQQVTLRCSSQSGHNTVSWYQQALGQGPQFIFQYYREEENGRGNFPPRFSGLQFPNYSSELNVNALELDDSALYLCASSQGHLSYNEQFFGPGTRLTVL.

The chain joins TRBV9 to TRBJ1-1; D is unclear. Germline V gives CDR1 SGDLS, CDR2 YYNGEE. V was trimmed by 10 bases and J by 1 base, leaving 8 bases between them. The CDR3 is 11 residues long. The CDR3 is CASGKNTEAFF. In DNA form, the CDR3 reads TGTGCCTCCGGGAAGAACACTGAAGCTTTCTTT.

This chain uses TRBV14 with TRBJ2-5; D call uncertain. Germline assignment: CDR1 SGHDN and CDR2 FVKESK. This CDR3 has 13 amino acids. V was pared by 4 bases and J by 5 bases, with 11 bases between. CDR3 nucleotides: TGTGCCAGCAGCCTCAAGCCGCGTGAGACCCAGTACTTC. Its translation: CASSLKPRETQYF.

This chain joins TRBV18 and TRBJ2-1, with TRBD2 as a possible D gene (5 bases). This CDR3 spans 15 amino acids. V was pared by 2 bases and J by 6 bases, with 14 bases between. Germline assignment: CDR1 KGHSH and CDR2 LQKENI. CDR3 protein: CASSPGIPAGNEQFF. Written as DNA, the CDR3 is TGTGCCAGCTCACCAGGGATCCCTGCGGGCAATGAGCAGTTCTTC. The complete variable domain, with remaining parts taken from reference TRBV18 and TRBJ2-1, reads NAGVMQNPRHLVRRRGQEARLRCSPMKGHSHVYWYRQLPEEGLKFMVYLQKENIIDESGMPKERFSAEFPKEGPSILRIQQVVRGDSAAYFCASSPGIPAGNEQFFGPGTRLTVL.

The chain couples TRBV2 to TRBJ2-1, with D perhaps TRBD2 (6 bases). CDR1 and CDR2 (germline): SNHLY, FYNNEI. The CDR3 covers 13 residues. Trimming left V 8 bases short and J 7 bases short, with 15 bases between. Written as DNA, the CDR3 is TGTGCCAGCGGATATTCCCGGGAGAATGAGCAGTTCTTC. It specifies CASGYSRENEQFF. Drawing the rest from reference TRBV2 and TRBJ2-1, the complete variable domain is EPEVTQTPSHQVTQMGQEVILRCVPISNHLYFYWYRQILGQKVEFLVSFYNNEISEKSEIFDDQFSVERPDGSNFTLKIRSTKLEDSAMYFCASGYSRENEQFFGPGTRLTVL.

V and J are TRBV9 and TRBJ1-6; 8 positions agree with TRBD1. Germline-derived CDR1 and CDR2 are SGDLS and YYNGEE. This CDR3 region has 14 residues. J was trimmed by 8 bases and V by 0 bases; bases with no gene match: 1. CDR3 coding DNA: TGTGCCAGCAGCGTAGAGGACAGGGATTCACCCCTCCACTTT. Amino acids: CASSVEDRDSPLHF. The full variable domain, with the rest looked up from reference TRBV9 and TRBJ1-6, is DSGVTQTPKHLITATGQRVTLRCSPRSGDLSVYWYQQSLDQGLQFLIQYYNGEERAKGNILERFSAQQFPDLHSELNLSSLELGDSALYFCASSVEDRDSPLHFGNGTRLTVT.

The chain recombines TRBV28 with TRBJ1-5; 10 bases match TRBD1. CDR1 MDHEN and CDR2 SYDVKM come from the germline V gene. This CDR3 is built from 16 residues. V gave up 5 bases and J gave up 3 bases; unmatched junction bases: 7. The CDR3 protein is CASSRGDRGLNQPQHF. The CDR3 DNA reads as TGTGCCAGCAGTAGGGGGGACAGGGGACTCAATCAGCCCCAGCATTTT. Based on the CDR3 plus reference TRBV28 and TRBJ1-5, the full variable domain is DVKVTQSSRYLVKRTGEKVFLECVQDMDHENMFWYRQDPGLGLRLIYFSYDVKMKEKGDIPEGYSVSREKKERFSLILESASTNQTSMYLCASSRGDRGLNQPQHFGDGTRLSIL.

This chain's CDR3 is CATSRDGRGETQYF. In nucleotides, the CDR3 is TGTGCCACCAGCAGAGATGGTAGGGGAGAGACCCAGTACTTC. This rearrangement joins TRBV15 to TRBJ2-5, with D perhaps TRBD1 (5 bases). V was clipped by 0 bases and J by 4 bases, with 9 bases between them. The CDR3 runs to 14 residues. CDR1 and CDR2 (germline): LNHNV, YYDKDF (reference sequence). The variable domain in full, completed from reference TRBV15 and TRBJ2-5, reads DAMVIQNPRYQVTQFGKPVTLSCSQTLNHNVMYWYQQKSSQAPKLLFHYYDKDFNNEADTPDNFQSRRPNTSFCFLDIRSPGLGDTAMYLCATSRDGRGETQYFGPGTRLLVL.

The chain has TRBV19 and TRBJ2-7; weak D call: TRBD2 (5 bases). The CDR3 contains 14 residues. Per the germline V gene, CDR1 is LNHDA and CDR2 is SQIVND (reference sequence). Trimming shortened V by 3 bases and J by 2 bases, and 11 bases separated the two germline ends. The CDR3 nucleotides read TGTGCCAGTAGTATCTCTAGCTTCGCCTACGAGCAGTACTTC. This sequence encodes CASSISSFAYEQYF.

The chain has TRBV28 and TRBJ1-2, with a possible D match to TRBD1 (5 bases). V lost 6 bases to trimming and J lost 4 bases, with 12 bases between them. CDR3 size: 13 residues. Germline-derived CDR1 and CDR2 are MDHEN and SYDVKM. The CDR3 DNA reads TGTGCCAGCAGCCTGGGGGGGGTCTATGGCTACACCTTC. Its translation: CASSLGGVYGYTF.

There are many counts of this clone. The CDR3 DNA reads TGTGCCAGCCAGGAGCGCGGGAATGGCTACACCTTC. Its translation: CASQERGNGYTF. V is TRBV6-5 and J is TRBJ1-2; D remains ambiguous. The CDR3 is made up of 12 amino acids. Germline CDR1 is MNHEY and CDR2 is SVGAGI. V lost 8 bases to trimming and J lost 6 bases, with 13 bases between them.

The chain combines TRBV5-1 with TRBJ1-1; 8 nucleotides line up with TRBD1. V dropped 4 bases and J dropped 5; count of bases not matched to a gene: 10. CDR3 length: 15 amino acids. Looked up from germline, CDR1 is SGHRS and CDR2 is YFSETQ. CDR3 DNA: TGCGCCAGCAGCCTACGGACAGGGAAGGATACTGAAGCTTTCTTT. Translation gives CASSLRTGKDTEAFF.

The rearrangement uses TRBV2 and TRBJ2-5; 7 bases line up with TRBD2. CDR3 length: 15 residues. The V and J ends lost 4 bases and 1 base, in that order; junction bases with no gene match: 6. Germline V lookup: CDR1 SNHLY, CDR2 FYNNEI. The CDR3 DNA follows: TGTGCCAGCAGTGGAAGCGGGGCCATCCAAGAGACCCAGTACTTC. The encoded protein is CASSGSGAIQETQYF.

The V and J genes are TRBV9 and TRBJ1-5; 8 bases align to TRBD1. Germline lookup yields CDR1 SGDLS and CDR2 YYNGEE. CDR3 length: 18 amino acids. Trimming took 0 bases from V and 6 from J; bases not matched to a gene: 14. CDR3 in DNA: TGTGCCAGCAGCGTAGCTAATTTAGGACAGGGAGAATTTCAGCCCCAGCATTTT. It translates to CASSVANLGQGEFQPQHF.

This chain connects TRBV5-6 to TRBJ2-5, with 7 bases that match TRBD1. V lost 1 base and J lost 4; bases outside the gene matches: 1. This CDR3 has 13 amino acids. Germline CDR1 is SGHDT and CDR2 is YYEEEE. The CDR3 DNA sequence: TGTGCCAGCAGCTTGACAGGGGCAGAGACCCAGTACTTC. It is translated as CASSLTGAETQYF. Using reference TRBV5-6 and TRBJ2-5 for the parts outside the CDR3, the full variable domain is DAGVTQSPTHLIKTRGQQVTLRCSPKSGHDTVSWYQQALGQGPQFIFQYYEEEERQRGNFPDRFSGHQFPNYSSELNVNALLLGDSALYLCASSLTGAETQYFGPGTRLLVL.

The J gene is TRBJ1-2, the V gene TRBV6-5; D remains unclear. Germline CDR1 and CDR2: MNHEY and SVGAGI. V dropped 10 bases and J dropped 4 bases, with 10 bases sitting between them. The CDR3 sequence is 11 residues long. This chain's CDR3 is CATRVGYGYTF. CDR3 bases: TGTGCCACCCGGGTGGGCTATGGCTACACCTTC.

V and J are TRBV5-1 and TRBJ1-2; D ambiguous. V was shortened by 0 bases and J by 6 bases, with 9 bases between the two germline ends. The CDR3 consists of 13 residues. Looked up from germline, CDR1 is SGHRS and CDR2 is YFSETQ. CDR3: CASSLVGDDGYTF. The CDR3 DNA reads TGCGCCAGCAGCTTGGTGGGCGACGATGGCTACACCTTC.